The sample holds many counts of the clone carrying this T cell receptor beta chain. Time point specified: patch test 2, 6 weeks after DPC sensitization. Sample treatment: therapeutic diphenylcyclopropenone sensitization with weekly scalp DPC. The data are from a study of human T cells and chemical hapten exposure. Turning to the study itself: Patients were given diphenylcyclopropenone on the scalp weekly across the approximately 22-week study.

TCRdb re-analysed the RACE reads in MiXCR, keeping a single row per CDR3 protein. This table has about 110,000 distinct CDR3 sequences, about a tenth appearing once. The CDR3 extends over 16 amino acids. The chain joins TRBV21-1 to TRBJ2-1; TRBD1, the D gene given by the table, was not confirmed from the DNA. TRBV21-1 is an annotated pseudogene. This clonotype originated in a woman aged 40 to 55 with alopecia areata. Some clones in this sample may be carry-over from other donors' samples. The sequencing used whole blood, collected in connection with sensitization to the hapten diphenylcyclopropenone (DPC). In DNA form, the CDR3 reads TGTGCCAGCATCCCGAAGATGGACACCCAGTCCGGGGAGCAGTTCTTC. Protein: CASIPKMDTQSGEQFF.